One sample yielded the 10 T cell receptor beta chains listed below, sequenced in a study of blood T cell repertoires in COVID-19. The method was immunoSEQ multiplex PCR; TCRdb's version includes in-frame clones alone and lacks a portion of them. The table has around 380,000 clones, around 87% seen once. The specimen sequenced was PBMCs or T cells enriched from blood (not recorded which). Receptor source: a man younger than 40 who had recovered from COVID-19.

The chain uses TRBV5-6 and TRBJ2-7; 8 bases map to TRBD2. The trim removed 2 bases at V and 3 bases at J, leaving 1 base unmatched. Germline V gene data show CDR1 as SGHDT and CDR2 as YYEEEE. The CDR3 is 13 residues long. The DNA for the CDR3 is TGTGCCAGCAGCTTCGGGAGGGGCTACGAGCAGTACTTC. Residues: CASSFGRGYEQYF.

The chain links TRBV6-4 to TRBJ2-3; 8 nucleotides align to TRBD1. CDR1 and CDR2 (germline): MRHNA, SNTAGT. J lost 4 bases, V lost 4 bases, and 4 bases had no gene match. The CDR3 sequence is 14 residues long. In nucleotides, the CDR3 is TGTGCCAGCAGTGCGGGACAGGCTTCAGATACGCAGTATTTT. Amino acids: CASSAGQASDTQYF.

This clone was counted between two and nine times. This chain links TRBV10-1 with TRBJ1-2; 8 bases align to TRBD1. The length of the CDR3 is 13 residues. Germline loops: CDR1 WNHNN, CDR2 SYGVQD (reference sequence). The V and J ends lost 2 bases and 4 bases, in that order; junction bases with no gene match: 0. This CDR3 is CASSETGGYGYTF. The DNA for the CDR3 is TGCGCCAGCAGTGAGACAGGGGGCTATGGCTACACCTTC.

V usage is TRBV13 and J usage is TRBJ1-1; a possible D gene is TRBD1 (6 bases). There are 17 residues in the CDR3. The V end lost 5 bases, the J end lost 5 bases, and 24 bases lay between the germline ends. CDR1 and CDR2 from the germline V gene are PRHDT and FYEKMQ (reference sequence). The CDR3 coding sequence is TGTGCCAGCAGCCAAAACCGGGCGGGGGGCGCGAGGACTGAAGCTTTCTTT. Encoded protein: CASSQNRAGGARTEAFF.

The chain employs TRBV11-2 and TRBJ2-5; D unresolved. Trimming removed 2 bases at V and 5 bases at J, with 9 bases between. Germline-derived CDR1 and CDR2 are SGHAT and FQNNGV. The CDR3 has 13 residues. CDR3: CASSLRLEETQYF. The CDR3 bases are TGTGCCAGCAGCTTAAGGCTAGAGGAGACCCAGTACTTC.

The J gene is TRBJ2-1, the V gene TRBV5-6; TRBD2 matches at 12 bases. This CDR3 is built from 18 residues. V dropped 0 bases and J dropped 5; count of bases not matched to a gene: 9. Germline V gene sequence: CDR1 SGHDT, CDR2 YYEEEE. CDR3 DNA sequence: TGTGCCAGCAGCTTGGGCTCTAGGGGACTAGCGGGCAACAATGAGCAGTTCTTC. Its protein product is CASSLGSRGLAGNNEQFF.

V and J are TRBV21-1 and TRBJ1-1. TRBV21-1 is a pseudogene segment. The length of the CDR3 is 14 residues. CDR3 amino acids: CASSRERVGTEAFF. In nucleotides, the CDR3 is TGTGCCAGCAGCCGTGAGAGGGTGGGCACTGAAGCTTTCTTT.

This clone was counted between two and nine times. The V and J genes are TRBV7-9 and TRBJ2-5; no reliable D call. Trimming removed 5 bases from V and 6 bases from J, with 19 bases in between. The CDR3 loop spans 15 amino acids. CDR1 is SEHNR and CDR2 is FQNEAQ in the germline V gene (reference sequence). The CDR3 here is CASSPTSQALKTQYF. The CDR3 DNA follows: TGTGCCAGCAGCCCCACATCCCAGGCGCTCAAGACCCAGTACTTC.

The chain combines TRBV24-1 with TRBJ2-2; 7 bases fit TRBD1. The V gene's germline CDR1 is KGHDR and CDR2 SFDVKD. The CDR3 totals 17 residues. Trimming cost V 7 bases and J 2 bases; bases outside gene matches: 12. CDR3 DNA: TGTGCCACCAGAGTAGAACCCCAGGGGGATAACACCGGGGAGCTGTTTTTT. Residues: CATRVEPQGDNTGELFF.

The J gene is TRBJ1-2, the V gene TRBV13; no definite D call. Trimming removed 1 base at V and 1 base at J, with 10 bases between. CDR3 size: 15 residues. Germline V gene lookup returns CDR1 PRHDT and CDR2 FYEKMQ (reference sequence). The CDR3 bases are TGTGCCAGCAGCTTAGCGGGCGGACTTAACTATGGCTACACCTTC. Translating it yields CASSLAGGLNYGYTF.